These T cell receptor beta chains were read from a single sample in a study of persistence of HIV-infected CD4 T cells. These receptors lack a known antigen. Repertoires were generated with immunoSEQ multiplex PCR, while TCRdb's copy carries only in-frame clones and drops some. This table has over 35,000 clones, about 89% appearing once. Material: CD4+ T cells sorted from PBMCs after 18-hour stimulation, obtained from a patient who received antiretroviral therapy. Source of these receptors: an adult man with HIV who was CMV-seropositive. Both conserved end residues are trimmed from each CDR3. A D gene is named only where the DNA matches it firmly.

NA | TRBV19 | AATGAGNQPQH
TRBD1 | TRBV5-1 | ASSLGQGMYEQY
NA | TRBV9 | ASSVGELYGYT
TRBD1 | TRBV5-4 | ASSLAAGQANTEAF
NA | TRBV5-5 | ASSRGAGDGSPLH
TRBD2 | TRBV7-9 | ASSLRGGGETQY
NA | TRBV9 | ASSVDTSGGNTIY
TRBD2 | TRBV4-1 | ASSQTSSTGELF
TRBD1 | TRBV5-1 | ASSLLEGGEIQY
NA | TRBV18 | ASSAANSPLH